Shown below are 14 T cell receptor beta chains from a single sample sequenced in a study of shared clonotypes between healthy human individuals. Some clones are missing from TCRdb's copy, which holds only in-frame ones; the method was immunoSEQ multiplex PCR. This sample carries under 1,100,000 clones, about 77% of them seen once, and the ten largest clones take nearly 1.5%. Sequenced input: memory CD4+ T cells sorted from blood. Described subset: CD45RA-negative fraction. The receptors here all came from a young man in good health.

This clone came up many times. This chain uses TRBV30 with TRBJ1-1; D is uncertain. This CDR3 is 13 amino acids long. The V end lost 0 bases, the J end lost 3 bases, and 8 bases lay between the germline ends. Looked up from germline, CDR1 is GTSNPN and CDR2 is SVGIG (reference sequence). The CDR3 loop is CAWSVLGYTEAFF. The CDR3 DNA follows: TGTGCCTGGAGTGTACTCGGATACACTGAAGCTTTCTTT.

In the case of this clone: The same CDR3 arises from other DNA sequences in this sample as well. The genes are TRBV6-5 and TRBJ2-7; D is possibly TRBD1 (6 bases). In germline, CDR1 is MNHEY, CDR2 SVGAGI. Between the trimmed V and J ends, which lost 5 bases and 7 bases, there was a span of 12 bases. CDR3 length equals 12 residues. CDR3 sequence: CASSTTGREQYF. The DNA for the CDR3 is TGTGCCAGCAGTACCACAGGGAGAGAGCAGTACTTC.

Points on this clone: Other DNA sequences in this sample translate to the same CDR3. J is TRBJ2-7 and V is TRBV5-4; 11 bases map to TRBD1. Trimming cost V 0 bases and J 3 bases; bases outside gene matches: 2. Germline CDR1 SGHNT, CDR2 YYREEE (reference sequence). This CDR3 is built from 15 residues. The CDR3 spells CASSLGTGGVYEQYF. The CDR3 DNA is TGTGCCAGCAGCTTGGGGACAGGGGGCGTCTACGAGCAGTACTTC.

This sequence joins TRBV15 and TRBJ2-7; the D gene is possibly TRBD2 (5 bases). This CDR3 has 13 amino acids. V dropped 5 bases and J dropped 6 bases, with 14 bases sitting between them. Germline V gives CDR1 LNHNV, CDR2 YYDKDF (reference sequence). CDR3 region: CATSGQTTGEQYF. For the CDR3, the DNA is TGTGCCACCAGCGGCCAGACTACGGGCGAGCAGTACTTC. The whole variable domain, filled in from reference TRBV15 and TRBJ2-7, reads DAMVIQNPRYQVTQFGKPVTLSCSQTLNHNVMYWYQQKSSQAPKLLFHYYDKDFNNEADTPDNFQSRRPNTSFCFLDIRSPGLGDTAMYLCATSGQTTGEQYFGPGTRLTVT.

The chain recombines TRBV6-1 with TRBJ2-5, with 10 bases fitting TRBD1. CDR1 is MNHNS and CDR2 is SASEGT in the germline V gene. With V trimmed by 8 bases and J by 2 bases, 5 bases remained unmatched. CDR3 length: 14 amino acids. The CDR3 nucleotides read TGTGCCAGCCGGGACAGGGGCCTACAAGAGACCCAGTACTTC. Protein product: CASRDRGLQETQYF.

The chain carries TRBV5-1 and TRBJ2-2; 10 bases match TRBD2. Unmatched junction bases numbered 7, after V lost 2 bases and J lost 6 bases. CDR3 length: 16 residues. Germline CDR1 reads SGHRS; CDR2 reads YFSETQ. The CDR3, as DNA: TGCGCCAGCAGCTTTCAAGCGGGAGGGTTCCCCGGGGAGCTGTTTTTT. Its protein product is CASSFQAGGFPGELFF.

CDR3 region: CAWRRPPGTSITREQYF. The DNA for the CDR3 is TGTGCCTGGAGACGCCCACCCGGGACTAGCATCACTCGCGAGCAGTACTTC. The chain carries TRBV30 and TRBJ2-7, with 9 positions matching TRBD2. Germline CDR1 and CDR2: GTSNPN and SVGIG (reference sequence). Trimming removed 3 bases from V and 6 bases from J; junction bases left unmatched: 18. The CDR3 runs to 17 residues.

This clone came up a few times. V and J are TRBV2 and TRBJ1-5, with 7 bases that match TRBD1. The CDR3 sequence is 15 residues long. V gave up 7 bases and J gave up 0 bases; unmatched junction bases: 6. In germline, CDR1 is SNHLY, CDR2 FYNNEI. DNA of the CDR3: TGTGCCAGCACCAAAGGGGACAGTAGCAATCAGCCCCAGCATTTT. Amino acid sequence: CASTKGDSSNQPQHF.

The chain is built from TRBV18 and TRBJ2-2; 9 bases agree with TRBD1. Losses at the gene ends were 3 bases for V and 11 bases for J; bases not matched to a gene: 13. The V gene's germline CDR1 is KGHSH and CDR2 LQKENI. This CDR3 has 16 residues. In DNA, the CDR3 is TGTGCCAGCTCACCGGCCGGGACAGGGTCCCTCGTAGAGCTGTTTTTT. Translation gives CASSPAGTGSLVELFF.

This sequence joins TRBV18 and TRBJ1-2; D remains ambiguous. The CDR3 is made up of 13 amino acids. V lost 2 bases, J lost 6 bases, and 10 bases lay in between. Germline loops: CDR1 KGHSH, CDR2 LQKENI. The CDR3 here is CASSPREADGYTF. Written as DNA, the CDR3 is TGTGCCAGCTCACCAAGGGAAGCGGATGGCTACACCTTC.

This sequence joins TRBV2 and TRBJ1-4; D remains unclear. With 6 bases removed from V and 4 bases from J, the gap between germline ends came to 9 bases. This CDR3 has 13 amino acids. Germline loops: CDR1 SNHLY, CDR2 FYNNEI. The CDR3 here is CASRQEINEKLFF. The CDR3, as DNA: TGTGCCAGCAGGCAGGAGATTAATGAAAAACTGTTTTTT.

With respect to this clone: At the DNA level, this CDR3 is encoded by other sequences in the same sample as well. V and J are TRBV30 and TRBJ1-3; D gene uncertain. CDR1 GTSNPN and CDR2 SVGIG come from the germline V gene (reference sequence). The CDR3 is made up of 11 amino acids. Between the trimmed V and J ends, which lost 3 bases and 4 bases, there was a span of 4 bases. The CDR3 bases are TGTGCCTGGAGCAAGGGAAACACCATATATTTT. It specifies CAWSKGNTIYF.

The sample holds one count of this clone. The chain employs TRBV5-4 and TRBJ2-3, with a possible D match to TRBD2 (5 bases). V lost 4 bases and J lost 4, with 10 bases in between. The CDR3 contains 13 residues. Germline V gene lookup returns CDR1 SGHNT and CDR2 YYREEE (reference sequence). The CDR3 bases are TGTGCCAGCAGCACAGCCGGGGCAGATACGCAGTATTTT. It yields the protein CASSTAGADTQYF.

This chain uses TRBV5-1 with TRBJ2-7, with 7 bases that match TRBD1. V was clipped by 2 bases and J by 3 bases; unmatched bases: 5. Germline CDR1 SGHRS, CDR2 YFSETQ. This CDR3 is built from 14 residues. The CDR3 loop reads CASSFTGDGYEQYF. CDR3 nucleotide sequence: TGCGCCAGCAGCTTTACAGGGGACGGCTACGAGCAGTACTTC.